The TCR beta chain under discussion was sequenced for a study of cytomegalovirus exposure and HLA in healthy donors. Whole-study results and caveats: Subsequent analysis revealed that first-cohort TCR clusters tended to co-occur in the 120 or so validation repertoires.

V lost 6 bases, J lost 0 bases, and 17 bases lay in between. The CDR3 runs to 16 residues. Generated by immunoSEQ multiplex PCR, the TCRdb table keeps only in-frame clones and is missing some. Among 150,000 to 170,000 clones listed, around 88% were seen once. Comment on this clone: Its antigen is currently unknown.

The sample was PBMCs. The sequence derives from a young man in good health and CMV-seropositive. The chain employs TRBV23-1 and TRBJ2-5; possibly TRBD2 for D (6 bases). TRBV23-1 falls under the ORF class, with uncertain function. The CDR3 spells CASSFGGRVYQETQYF. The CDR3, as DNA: TGCGCCAGCAGCTTCGGGGGTAGAGTATACCAAGAGACCCAGTACTTC.